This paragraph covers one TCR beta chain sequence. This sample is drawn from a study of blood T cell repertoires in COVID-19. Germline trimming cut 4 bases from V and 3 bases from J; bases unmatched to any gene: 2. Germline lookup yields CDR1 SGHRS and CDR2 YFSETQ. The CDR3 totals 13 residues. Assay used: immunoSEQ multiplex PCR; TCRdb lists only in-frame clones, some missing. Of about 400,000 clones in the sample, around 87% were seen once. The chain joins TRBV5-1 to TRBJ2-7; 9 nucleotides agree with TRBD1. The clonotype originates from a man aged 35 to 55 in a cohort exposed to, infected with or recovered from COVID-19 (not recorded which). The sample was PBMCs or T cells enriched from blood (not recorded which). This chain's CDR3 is CASSPDRGYEQYF. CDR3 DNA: TGCGCCAGCAGCCCGGACAGGGGCTACGAGCAGTACTTC.